This record covers a single T cell receptor beta chain. This specimen belongs to a study of OX40 agonist ivuxolimab in advanced cancers. Study background: At doses from 0.01 to 10 mg/kg, patients were given intravenous ivuxolimab every 2 weeks.

This table comes from immunoSEQ multiplex PCR, and its TCRdb copy is limited to in-frame clones, with some not included. This table holds tens of thousands of clones, 87% found once. Unmatched junction bases numbered 6, after V lost 0 bases and J lost 3 bases. CDR1 and CDR2 (germline): MNHEY, SVGAGI. The CDR3 extends over 16 amino acids. The TCR comes from an adult with an advanced solid tumor such as melanoma, head and neck, liver or kidney cancer. The sample consisted of CD4+ or CD8+ T cells sorted from blood, taken in a trial of the OX40 agonist ivuxolimab. This chain connects TRBV6-5 to TRBJ2-7, with TRBD2 matching over 9 bases. The CDR3 loop reads CASSYSTAGGNYEQYF. CDR3 nucleotide sequence: TGTGCCAGCAGTTACTCGACCGCGGGAGGGAACTACGAGCAGTACTTC.